The rows below give T cell receptor beta chains drawn from one sample of a study of CD8 T cells in ankylosing spondylitis. TCRdb re-derived calls from the 5' RACE reads in MiXCR, one entry per CDR3 protein. The sample shows some 150,000 distinct CDR3 sequences, approximately 44% of them seen only once. Specimen: synovial fluid, either unsorted or a sorted T cell fraction (not recorded which). Source of these receptors: a male donor with ankylosing spondylitis. Each CDR3 is given with its conserved first and last residue. The order of the fields is J gene, clone size, V gene, CDR3 length, D gene, CDR3 DNA, CDR3 protein. D genes are given only for firm matches. A clone size is listed for some rows: how often the clone was seen (once, few, many), or a class if it is expanded.

j_gene: TRBJ2-7; abundance: few; v_gene: TRBV10-3; len: 16; d_gene: TRBD2; CDR3nt: TGTGCCATCAGTGAGTTGAGACTAGCGGGTTACTACGAGCAGTACTTC; CDR3aa: CAISELRLAGYYEQYF
j_gene: TRBJ2-7; abundance: -; v_gene: TRBV7-9; len: 13; d_gene: -; CDR3nt: TGTGCCAGCAGCCCCGACCTCTCCTACGAGCAGTACTTC; CDR3aa: CASSPDLSYEQYF
j_gene: TRBJ2-1; abundance: -; v_gene: TRBV6-4; len: 14; d_gene: TRBD2; CDR3nt: TGTGCCAGCAGTGAACTAGCGGGGTACAATGAGCAGTTCTTC; CDR3aa: CASSELAGYNEQFF
j_gene: TRBJ2-5; abundance: -; v_gene: TRBV11-2; len: 13; d_gene: TRBD2; CDR3nt: TGTGCCAGCACCCCGGCGGGGGAGGGGACCCAGTACTTC; CDR3aa: CASTPAGEGTQYF
j_gene: TRBJ1-6; abundance: -; v_gene: TRBV24-1; len: 11; d_gene: -; CDR3nt: TGTGCCGGACGACAGAAAGCACCCCTCCACTTT; CDR3aa: CAGRQKAPLHF
j_gene: TRBJ1-1; abundance: many; v_gene: TRBV6-5; len: 13; d_gene: -; CDR3nt: TGTGCCAGCAGTTACTCCGAGGTCGGTGAAGCTTTCTTT; CDR3aa: CASSYSEVGEAFF
j_gene: TRBJ2-1; abundance: -; v_gene: TRBV6-1; len: 16; d_gene: TRBD2; CDR3nt: TGTGCCAGCAGCCTACCTAGCGGGGGGGCGAGGAATGAGCAGTTCTTC; CDR3aa: CASSLPSGGARNEQFF
j_gene: TRBJ1-1; abundance: many; v_gene: TRBV29-1; len: 12; d_gene: -; CDR3nt: TGCAGCGTTGTCCCAGGGGACACTGAAGCTTTCTTT; CDR3aa: CSVVPGDTEAFF
j_gene: TRBJ1-6; abundance: -; v_gene: TRBV27; len: 19; d_gene: -; CDR3nt: TGTGCCAGCAGTTTATCGTGGCCTAAAGCACTCTCCTATAATTCACCCCTCCACTTT; CDR3aa: CASSLSWPKALSYNSPLHF
j_gene: TRBJ2-7; abundance: -; v_gene: TRBV15; len: 14; d_gene: -; CDR3nt: TGTGCCACCAGCAGCACCCCGGAATGGGACGAGCAGTACTTC; CDR3aa: CATSSTPEWDEQYF
j_gene: TRBJ2-3; abundance: -; v_gene: TRBV11-2; len: 18; d_gene: TRBD2; CDR3nt: TGTGCCAGCAGCGGACTAGCGGGGGATATCAAGAATTTTGATACGCAGTATTTT; CDR3aa: CASSGLAGDIKNFDTQYF
j_gene: TRBJ2-1; abundance: -; v_gene: TRBV10-2; len: 15; d_gene: -; CDR3nt: TGCGCCAGCGGGGTCCTACTCGTGATGGCGGATGAGCAGTTCTTC; CDR3aa: CASGVLLVMADEQFF
j_gene: TRBJ1-1; abundance: -; v_gene: TRBV20-1; len: 13; d_gene: -; CDR3nt: TGCAGTGCTACTACAGGGAAGGAAACTGAAGCTTTCTTT; CDR3aa: CSATTGKETEAFF
j_gene: TRBJ2-2; abundance: few; v_gene: TRBV11-2; len: 14; d_gene: -; CDR3nt: TGTGCCAGCAGCCGTGGGCCGAACACCGGGGAGCTGTTTTTT; CDR3aa: CASSRGPNTGELFF
j_gene: TRBJ2-7; abundance: few; v_gene: TRBV12-3/TRBV12-4; len: 17; d_gene: TRBD2; CDR3nt: TGTGCCAGCAGTTTCTCTTATACTAGCGGGATCCTCTACGAGCAGTACTTC; CDR3aa: CASSFSYTSGILYEQYF
j_gene: TRBJ1-3; abundance: -; v_gene: TRBV12-3/TRBV12-4; len: 14; d_gene: -; CDR3nt: TGTGCCAGCACCTCAGCTTACTCTGGAAACACCATATATTTT; CDR3aa: CASTSAYSGNTIYF
j_gene: TRBJ2-1; abundance: -; v_gene: TRBV7-6; len: 15; d_gene: TRBD2; CDR3nt: TGTGCCAGCAGCTCCTGGACTAGCGGGGGTTATGGGCAGTTCTTC; CDR3aa: CASSSWTSGGYGQFF
j_gene: TRBJ2-2; abundance: few; v_gene: TRBV27; len: 16; d_gene: TRBD2; CDR3nt: TGTGCCAGCAGTTTCGTGTCGGGGGGGTTAACCGGGGAGCTGTTTTTT; CDR3aa: CASSFVSGGLTGELFF
j_gene: TRBJ2-7; abundance: once; v_gene: TRBV5-1; len: 12; d_gene: TRBD1; CDR3nt: TGCGCCAGCAGCCCCCAGGGGGCCGAGCAGTACTTC; CDR3aa: CASSPQGAEQYF
j_gene: TRBJ2-5; abundance: -; v_gene: TRBV15; len: 13; d_gene: -; CDR3nt: TGTGCCACCAGCAGAGATTCAGGAGAGACCCAGTACTTC; CDR3aa: CATSRDSGETQYF
j_gene: TRBJ1-2; abundance: -; v_gene: TRBV6-1; len: 14; d_gene: TRBD1; CDR3nt: TGTGCCAGCAAGGCGGGACAGGGGGCGAATGGCTACACCTTC; CDR3aa: CASKAGQGANGYTF
j_gene: TRBJ1-1; abundance: -; v_gene: TRBV7-9; len: 12; d_gene: -; CDR3nt: TGTGCCAGCAGCTTTGGGCCGGGGGAAGCTTTCTTT; CDR3aa: CASSFGPGEAFF
j_gene: TRBJ2-3; abundance: -; v_gene: TRBV27; len: 15; d_gene: -; CDR3nt: TGTGCCAGCAGTTTATCTTTTCGGGGCACAGATACGCAGTATTTT; CDR3aa: CASSLSFRGTDTQYF
j_gene: TRBJ2-7; abundance: few; v_gene: TRBV18; len: 13; d_gene: -; CDR3nt: TGTGCCAGCTCACCGTGGGGGGTGAAAGAGCAGTACTTC; CDR3aa: CASSPWGVKEQYF
j_gene: TRBJ1-1; abundance: once; v_gene: TRBV27; len: 16; d_gene: -; CDR3nt: TGTGCCAGCAGTGCCGCACAGGGCACGTCGTACGCTGAAGCTTTCTTT; CDR3aa: CASSAAQGTSYAEAFF
j_gene: TRBJ2-1; abundance: -; v_gene: TRBV7-9; len: 16; d_gene: -; CDR3nt: TGTGCCAGCAGTGCTCTCTGGGGCGATTCCTACAATGAGCAGTTCTTC; CDR3aa: CASSALWGDSYNEQFF
j_gene: TRBJ2-4; abundance: -; v_gene: TRBV5-1; len: 17; d_gene: -; CDR3nt: TGCGCCAGCAGCTGGGGGGCAGCGATTCGGGACAAAAACATTCAGTACTTC; CDR3aa: CASSWGAAIRDKNIQYF
j_gene: TRBJ1-5; abundance: few; v_gene: TRBV6-1; len: 13; d_gene: TRBD1; CDR3nt: TGTGCCAGCACTCAGGGGGCCCATCAGCCCCAGCATTTT; CDR3aa: CASTQGAHQPQHF
j_gene: TRBJ2-1; abundance: -; v_gene: TRBV5-1; len: 16; d_gene: TRBD2; CDR3nt: TGCGCCAGCAGCGCTCCGGGACTACCATCCTACAATGAGCAGTTCTTC; CDR3aa: CASSAPGLPSYNEQFF
j_gene: TRBJ2-1; abundance: -; v_gene: TRBV7-9; len: 15; d_gene: TRBD1; CDR3nt: TGTGCCAGCAGCCCAGACAGGGTTCCCTACAATGAGCAGTTCTTC; CDR3aa: CASSPDRVPYNEQFF
j_gene: TRBJ2-2; abundance: many; v_gene: TRBV5-1; len: 14; d_gene: -; CDR3nt: TGCGCCAGCAGCGGGGGGTTAGAGGACGGGGAGCTGTTTTTT; CDR3aa: CASSGGLEDGELFF
j_gene: TRBJ2-3; abundance: -; v_gene: TRBV7-2; len: 12; d_gene: TRBD2; CDR3nt: TGTGCCATCGCGGGAGGGACAGATACGCAGTATTTT; CDR3aa: CAIAGGTDTQYF
j_gene: TRBJ2-3; abundance: -; v_gene: TRBV12-3/TRBV12-4; len: 14; d_gene: -; CDR3nt: TGTGCCAGCAGTTTCACGGGGCCTAGGGATACGCAGTATTTT; CDR3aa: CASSFTGPRDTQYF
j_gene: TRBJ2-7; abundance: -; v_gene: TRBV27; len: 14; d_gene: -; CDR3nt: TGTGCCAGCAGTTTATATTGGGGAACCTACGAGCAGTACTTC; CDR3aa: CASSLYWGTYEQYF
j_gene: TRBJ2-5; abundance: -; v_gene: TRBV20-1; len: 14; d_gene: TRBD2; CDR3nt: TGCAGTGCCACCAGCGGGAGGGCCTCAGAGACCCAGTACTTC; CDR3aa: CSATSGRASETQYF
j_gene: TRBJ2-7; abundance: -; v_gene: TRBV7-9; len: 14; d_gene: -; CDR3nt: TGTGCCAGCAGCTTTTCCCAGCGGCCCTACGAGCAGTACTTC; CDR3aa: CASSFSQRPYEQYF
j_gene: TRBJ2-3; abundance: -; v_gene: TRBV24-1; len: 17; d_gene: TRBD2; CDR3nt: TGTGCCACCAGTGAAAGCGAGCTAGCGGGAGTAACAGATACGCAGTATTTT; CDR3aa: CATSESELAGVTDTQYF
j_gene: TRBJ1-5; abundance: -; v_gene: TRBV20-1; len: 17; d_gene: -; CDR3nt: TGCAGTGCTTCCACCTCGTCGGGGGGCCGGAGCAATCAGCCCCAGCATTTT; CDR3aa: CSASTSSGGRSNQPQHF
j_gene: TRBJ2-7; abundance: -; v_gene: TRBV5-6; len: 14; d_gene: -; CDR3nt: TGTGCCAGGAGCTCCGGGCTCGTCGGCTACGAGCAGTACTTC; CDR3aa: CARSSGLVGYEQYF
j_gene: TRBJ2-4; abundance: -; v_gene: TRBV20-1; len: 10; d_gene: -; CDR3nt: TGCAGTGCTCGAAGACTAGGAGGGAACTTC; CDR3aa: CSARRLGGNF
j_gene: TRBJ2-5; abundance: once; v_gene: TRBV4-2; len: 15; d_gene: -; CDR3nt: TGTGCCAGCAGCCAAGAACAGGGTACCGCAGGAGGCCAGTACTTC; CDR3aa: CASSQEQGTAGGQYF
j_gene: TRBJ2-3; abundance: -; v_gene: TRBV12-3/TRBV12-4; len: 15; d_gene: TRBD2; CDR3nt: TGTGCCAGCAGCCAGGTAGCGGGAGGCTCAGATACGCAGTATTTT; CDR3aa: CASSQVAGGSDTQYF
j_gene: TRBJ2-7; abundance: -; v_gene: TRBV27; len: 14; d_gene: -; CDR3nt: TGTGCCAGCAGTTTACGGGCCTTAAGCTACGAGCAGTACTTC; CDR3aa: CASSLRALSYEQYF
j_gene: TRBJ1-1; abundance: many; v_gene: TRBV6-2/TRBV6-3; len: 13; d_gene: -; CDR3nt: TGTGCCAGCAGTTTACAGCCGGGCGCTGAAGCTTTCTTT; CDR3aa: CASSLQPGAEAFF
j_gene: TRBJ2-1; abundance: few; v_gene: TRBV5-5; len: 14; d_gene: TRBD1; CDR3nt: TGTGCCAGCAGTCTCCGGGACAGGGTGAATGAGCAGTTCTTC; CDR3aa: CASSLRDRVNEQFF